This T cell receptor (beta chain) appears in the sequencing data of a study of cytomegalovirus exposure and HLA in healthy donors. Findings and limits, study-wide: CMV antigen specificity of a few CMV-associated chains was confirmed in vitro.

The ends lost 5 bases at V and 6 bases at J; junction bases unmatched: 9. The CDR3 covers 14 residues. Germline CDR1 SGHAT, CDR2 FQNNGV. Points on this clone: No antigen is known for it.

The repertoire was sequenced with immunoSEQ multiplex PCR; TCRdb's copy has only in-frame clones and lacks some. The repertoire holds 70,000 or so clones, with less than 95% as singletons. The sequencing sample was made of PBMCs. The chain has TRBV11-2 and TRBJ2-7; 8 bases agree with TRBD2. This TCR derives from a woman between 18 and 29 years old in good health and CMV-seropositive. As DNA, the CDR3 is TGTGCCAGCAGCCGACTAGCGTCCCCCCTCGAGCAGTACTTC. Encoded protein: CASSRLASPLEQYF.